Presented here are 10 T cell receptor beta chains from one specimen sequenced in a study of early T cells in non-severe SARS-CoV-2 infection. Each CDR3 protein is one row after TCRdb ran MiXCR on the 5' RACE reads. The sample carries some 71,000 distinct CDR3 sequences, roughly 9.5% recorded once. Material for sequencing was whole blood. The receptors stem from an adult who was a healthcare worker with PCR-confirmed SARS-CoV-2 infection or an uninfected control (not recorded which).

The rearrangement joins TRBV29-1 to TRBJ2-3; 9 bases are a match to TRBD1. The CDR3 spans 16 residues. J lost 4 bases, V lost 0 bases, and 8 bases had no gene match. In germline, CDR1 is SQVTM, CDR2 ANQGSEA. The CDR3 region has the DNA TGCAGCGTTGAAGATCGAGAGACAGGGGGGGCAGATACGCAGTATTTT. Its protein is CSVEDRETGGADTQYF.

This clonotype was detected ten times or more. CDR3 sequence: CAWSVLRAYNEQFF. CDR3 in DNA: TGTGCCTGGAGTGTTTTGAGGGCCTACAATGAGCAGTTCTTC. The chain links TRBV30 to TRBJ2-1, with TRBD2 as a possible D gene (5 bases). Germline loops: CDR1 GTSNPN, CDR2 SVGIG (reference sequence). The CDR3 covers 14 residues. V was trimmed by 0 bases and J by 2 bases, leaving 8 bases between them.

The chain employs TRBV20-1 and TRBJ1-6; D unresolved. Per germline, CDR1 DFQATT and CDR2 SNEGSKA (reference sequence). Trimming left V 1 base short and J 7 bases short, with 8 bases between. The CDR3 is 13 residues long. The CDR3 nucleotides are TGCAGTGCTAGAGTGGAGTTGAATTCACCCCTCCACTTT. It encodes CSARVELNSPLHF.

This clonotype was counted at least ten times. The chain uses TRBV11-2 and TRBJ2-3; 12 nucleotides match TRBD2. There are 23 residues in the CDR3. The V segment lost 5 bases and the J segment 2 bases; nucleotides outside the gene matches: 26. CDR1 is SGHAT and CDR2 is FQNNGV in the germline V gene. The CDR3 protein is CASSRNYLAGGTPSKLTTDTQYF. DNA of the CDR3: TGTGCCAGCAGCCGTAACTACCTAGCGGGAGGGACCCCTTCAAAGCTTACCACAGATACGCAGTATTTT.

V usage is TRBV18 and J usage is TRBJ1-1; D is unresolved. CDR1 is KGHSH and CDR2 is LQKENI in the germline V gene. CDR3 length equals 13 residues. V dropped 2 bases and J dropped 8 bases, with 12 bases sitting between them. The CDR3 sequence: CASSPFGDSEAFF. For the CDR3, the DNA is TGTGCCAGCTCACCATTTGGGGATTCGGAAGCTTTCTTT.

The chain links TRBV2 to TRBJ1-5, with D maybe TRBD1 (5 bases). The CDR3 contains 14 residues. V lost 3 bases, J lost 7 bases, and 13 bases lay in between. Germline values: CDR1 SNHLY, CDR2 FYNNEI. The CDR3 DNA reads TGTGCCAGCAGTGACAGCGCCAGGGCACAGCCCCAGCATTTT. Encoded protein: CASSDSARAQPQHF. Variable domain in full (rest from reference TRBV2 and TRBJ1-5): EPEVTQTPSHQVTQMGQEVILRCVPISNHLYFYWYRQILGQKVEFLVSFYNNEISEKSEIFDDQFSVERPDGSNFTLKIRSTKLEDSAMYFCASSDSARAQPQHFGDGTRLSIL.

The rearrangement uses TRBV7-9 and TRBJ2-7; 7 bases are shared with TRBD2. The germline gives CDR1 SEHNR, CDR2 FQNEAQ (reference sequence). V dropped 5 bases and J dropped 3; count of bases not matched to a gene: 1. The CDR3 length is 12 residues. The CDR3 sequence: CASSPGGYEQYF. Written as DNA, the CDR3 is TGTGCCAGCAGCCCGGGGGGCTACGAGCAGTACTTC.

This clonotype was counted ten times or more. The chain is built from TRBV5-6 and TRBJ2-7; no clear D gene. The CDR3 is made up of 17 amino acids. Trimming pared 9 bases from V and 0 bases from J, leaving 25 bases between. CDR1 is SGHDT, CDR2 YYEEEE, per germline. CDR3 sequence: CAIPRLSDSGVSYEQYF. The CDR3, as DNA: TGTGCCATCCCGAGGCTATCCGACTCCGGAGTCTCCTACGAGCAGTACTTC.

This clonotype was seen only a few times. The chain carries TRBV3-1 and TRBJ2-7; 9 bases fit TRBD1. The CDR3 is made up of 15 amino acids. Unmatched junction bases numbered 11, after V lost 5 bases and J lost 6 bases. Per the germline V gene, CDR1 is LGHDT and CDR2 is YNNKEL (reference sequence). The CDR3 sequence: CASSIRDRESGEQYF. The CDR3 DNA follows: TGTGCCAGCAGCATCCGGGACAGGGAATCCGGCGAGCAGTACTTC.

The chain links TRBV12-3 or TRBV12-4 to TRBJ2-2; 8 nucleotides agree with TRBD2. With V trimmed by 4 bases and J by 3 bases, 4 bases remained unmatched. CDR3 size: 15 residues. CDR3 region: CASSYAGGDTGELFF. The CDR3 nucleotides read TGTGCCAGCAGTTATGCGGGGGGAGACACCGGGGAGCTGTTTTTT.